Each of the 15 T cell receptor beta chains below was sequenced from the same sample in a study of blood T cell repertoires in COVID-19. Sequencing used immunoSEQ multiplex PCR; TCRdb keeps in-frame clones, though not all of them. This sample has about 210,000 clones; approximately 86% occur once, and the top ten carry roughly 4.5%. Sequencing used PBMCs or T cells enriched from blood (not recorded which). These receptors were collected from a woman in her thirties who had been exposed to COVID-19.

This clone was picked up one time. The chain uses TRBV5-5 and TRBJ2-3, with D maybe TRBD1 (6 bases). This CDR3 is built from 15 residues. V was trimmed by 0 bases and J by 6 bases, leaving 14 bases between them. Germline-derived CDR1 and CDR2 are SGHKS and YYEKEE (reference sequence). DNA for the CDR3: TGTGCCAGCAGCTTGGAGGGCAGGGGCGGGGATACGCAGTATTTT. Its translation is CASSLEGRGGDTQYF.

V gene TRBV7-2 combines with J gene TRBJ1-5; D call uncertain. The CDR3 sequence is 15 residues long. Trimming stripped 1 base from V and 3 bases from J, with 10 bases between. Germline CDR1 and CDR2: SGHTA and FQGNSA. The CDR3: CASSLVWQDNQPQHF. In DNA, the CDR3 is TGTGCCAGCAGCTTAGTTTGGCAGGACAATCAGCCCCAGCATTTT.

This chain connects TRBV11-3 to TRBJ2-1, with D hard to call. The CDR3 contains 14 residues. Trimming pared 6 bases from V and 8 bases from J, leaving 17 bases between. The germline CDR1 and CDR2 sequences are SGHNT and YENEEA. The CDR3 region is CASRAPPPMDEQFF. CDR3 nucleotides: TGTGCCAGCAGGGCTCCCCCCCCAATGGATGAGCAGTTCTTC.

The rearrangement uses TRBV27 and TRBJ1-6; 8 nucleotides agree with TRBD1. V trimming: 5 bases; J trimming: 8 bases; junction bases outside the gene matches: 8. The germline V gene has CDR1 MNHEY and CDR2 SMNVEV (reference sequence). CDR3 length: 15 residues. The chain's CDR3 is CASSPRTGLYSPLHF. DNA of the CDR3: TGTGCCAGCAGTCCAAGGACAGGGTTATATTCACCCCTCCACTTT.

The chain links TRBV19 to TRBJ2-1; TRBD1 is a possible D gene (5 bases). Germline CDR1 LNHDA, CDR2 SQIVND (reference sequence). Trimming stripped 3 bases from V and 0 bases from J, with 12 bases between. CDR3 length equals 16 residues. CDR3 nucleotides: TGTGCCAGTAGTATCCTCGACAGTGGCTCCTACAATGAGCAGTTCTTC. This translates into CASSILDSGSYNEQFF. Drawing the rest from reference TRBV19 and TRBJ2-1, the complete variable domain is DGGITQSPKYLFRKEGQNVTLSCEQNLNHDAMYWYRQDPGQGLRLIYYSQIVNDFQKGDIAEGYSVSREKKESFPLTVTSAQKNPTAFYLCASSILDSGSYNEQFFGPGTRLTVL.

The chain couples TRBV29-1 to TRBJ2-1, with D possibly matching TRBD2 (5 bases). The CDR3 is 11 amino acids. V lost 4 bases, J lost 4 bases, and 5 bases lay in between. The germline gives CDR1 SQVTM, CDR2 ANQGSEA. The CDR3, as DNA: TGCAGCGTTGGCGGGTACAATGAGCAGTTCTTC. Translated, it gives CSVGGYNEQFF.

The genes are TRBV7-9 and TRBJ1-6; 10 nucleotides line up with TRBD1. CDR1 is SEHNR and CDR2 is FQNEAQ in the germline V gene (reference sequence). This CDR3 is built from 15 residues. Trimming took 4 bases from V and 8 from J; bases not matched to a gene: 5. CDR3 sequence reads: CASSSSGTGDSPLHF. The CDR3 coding sequence is TGTGCCAGCAGCTCATCCGGGACAGGGGATTCACCCCTCCACTTT.

The V gene is TRBV30, the J gene TRBJ1-2; 11 bases line up with TRBD1. Germline assignment: CDR1 GTSNPN and CDR2 SVGIG (reference sequence). The CDR3 consists of 12 residues. The junction had 5 bases not matched to a gene; V was cut back by 5 bases and J by 9 bases. CDR3 sequence: CAWGQGAPSYTF. The CDR3, as DNA: TGTGCCTGGGGACAGGGGGCGCCTAGCTACACCTTC.

The V gene is TRBV12-5, the J gene TRBJ2-7; 8 nucleotides match TRBD2. J lost 6 bases, V lost 5 bases, and 9 bases had no gene match. The CDR3 sequence is 14 residues long. Germline V gene data show CDR1 as LGHNT and CDR2 as FRNRAP. The CDR3 reads CASGPRIGGGEQYF. CDR3 bases: TGTGCTAGTGGTCCCCGAATCGGGGGGGGCGAGCAGTACTTC.

The chain uses TRBV7-3 and TRBJ2-7; TRBD1 agrees at 8 bases. CDR1 and CDR2 from the germline V gene are SGHTA and FQGTGA. CDR3 length equals 14 residues. V was clipped by 6 bases and J by 5 bases; unmatched bases: 9. CDR3 nucleotides: TGTGCCAGCAGGAGACCGGGACAGGAGGACGAGCAGTACTTC. Translating it yields CASRRPGQEDEQYF. Drawing the rest from reference TRBV7-3 and TRBJ2-7, the complete variable domain is GAGVSQTPSNKVTEKGKYVELRCDPISGHTALYWYRQSLGQGPEFLIYFQGTGAADDSGLPNDRFFAVRPEGSVSTLKIQRTERGDSAVYLCASRRPGQEDEQYFGPGTRLTVT.

The chain couples TRBV9 to TRBJ2-7, with 9 bases fitting TRBD1. The length of the CDR3 is 17 residues. Trimming cost V 0 bases and J 0 bases; bases outside gene matches: 7. Germline V gene lookup returns CDR1 SGDLS and CDR2 YYNGEE. CDR3 amino acids: CASSVESGQGFSYEQYF. The DNA of the CDR3 is TGTGCCAGCAGCGTAGAATCGGGACAGGGCTTCTCCTACGAGCAGTACTTC.

This clone was counted between two and nine times. DNA of the CDR3: TGTGCCAGCAGCTCTGCAAGCGGGGGCTCGGGGGAGCAGTTCTTC. It translates to CASSSASGGSGEQFF. The chain couples TRBV3-1 (or the pseudogene TRBV3-2) to TRBJ2-1; TRBD2 matches at 8 bases. The germline V gene has CDR1 LGHDT and CDR2 YNNKEL (reference sequence). V shed 5 bases, J shed 10 bases, and the junction held 13 bases outside the gene matches. The CDR3 consists of 15 residues.

The rearrangement links TRBV19 to TRBJ2-5; a possible D gene is TRBD2 (7 bases). In germline, CDR1 is LNHDA, CDR2 SQIVND (reference sequence). The CDR3 consists of 14 residues. V was shortened by 5 bases and J by 2 bases, with 12 bases between the two germline ends. The CDR3 DNA reads as TGTGCCAGTAGTGTACAGGGAGGGCAAGAGACCCAGTACTTC. Its protein product is CASSVQGGQETQYF.

This clone was counted a single time. DNA for the CDR3: TGCGCCAGCAGCCAAGAAGGACAGATCTCTGGAAACACCATATATTTT. This sequence encodes CASSQEGQISGNTIYF. The rearrangement uses TRBV4-1 and TRBJ1-3; the D gene is possibly TRBD1 (6 bases). Trimming took 0 bases from V and 0 from J, leaving 9 bases between them. This CDR3 region has 16 residues. Germline values: CDR1 MGHRA, CDR2 YSYEKL.

This clone was counted only a few times. The rearrangement joins TRBV7-8 to TRBJ1-6, with D possibly TRBD1 on 6 matching bases. This CDR3 has 14 amino acids. V lost 2 bases to trimming and J lost 6 bases, with 8 bases between them. Germline CDR1 reads SGHVS; CDR2 reads FQNEAQ. The CDR3 nucleotides read TGTGCCAGCAGCTTATTGGGGGCTAATTCACCCCTCCACTTT. It translates to CASSLLGANSPLHF.